This T cell receptor beta chain was recovered during a study of human T cells and chemical hapten exposure. Whole-study results and caveats: Relative to controls, expanded TCRs formed significantly more large CDR3 similarity clusters.

Points on this clonotype: Its antigen is currently unknown.

Time point described: patch test 3, about 24 weeks after DPC sensitization. Regarding treatment: therapeutic diphenylcyclopropenone sensitization with weekly scalp DPC. Using its own MiXCR run on the RACE reads, TCRdb lists one record per CDR3 protein. The sample includes approximately 90,000 distinct CDR3 sequences, around 25% of them seen just once. This sequence originates from a man aged 40-49 years with alopecia areata. Some clones in this sample may be carry-over from other donors' samples. This specimen was whole blood, taken in connection with sensitization to the hapten diphenylcyclopropenone (DPC).

The CDR3 protein is CASSRTSGRDYEQYF. The DNA for the CDR3 is TGTGCCAGCAGCCGGACTAGCGGGAGGGACTACGAGCAGTACTTC. The chain couples TRBV6-5 to TRBJ2-7; the match to TRBD2 covers 15 bases. CDR3 size: 15 residues. Germline-derived CDR1 and CDR2 are MNHEY and SVGAGI. After removal of 6 bases from V and 3 bases from J, the junction contained 3 bases not matched to a gene.